This T cell receptor beta chain was obtained from a study of beta chain features in type 1 diabetes. Looking at the study overall: Age, gender, cell numbers and subset yield matched between patients and controls.

Expressed TCRB transcripts were sequenced because the entire RNA isolate underwent reverse transcription. Some 3.4 million reads were obtained on average from naive, central memory and regulatory T cell samples. Generated by immunoSEQ multiplex PCR, the TCRdb table keeps only in-frame clones and is missing some. The table lists about 68,000 clones, approximately 50% of them singletons. The authors took one heparinised blood draw, averaging approximately 0.12 L, from each donor. Study results and limitations: Among patients with Type 1 diabetes, TCRB CDR3s were moderately but significantly shorter in every one of the four CD4+ subsets.

On this clone itself: The antigen is undetermined.

The receptor was isolated from a man aged 30 to 39 with type 1 diabetes. Sequencing used central memory CD4+ T cells from blood.

CDR3 loop: CASSQFGGTEAFF. As DNA, the CDR3 is TGTGCCAGCAGCCAGTTCGGGGGCACTGAAGCTTTCTTT. This chain links TRBV6-6 with TRBJ1-1; tentatively, D is TRBD1 (5 bases). The CDR3 contains 13 residues. CDR1 and CDR2 from the germline V gene are MNHNY and SVGAGI (reference sequence). V lost 6 bases and J 4 bases, leaving 12 bases between the germline ends.